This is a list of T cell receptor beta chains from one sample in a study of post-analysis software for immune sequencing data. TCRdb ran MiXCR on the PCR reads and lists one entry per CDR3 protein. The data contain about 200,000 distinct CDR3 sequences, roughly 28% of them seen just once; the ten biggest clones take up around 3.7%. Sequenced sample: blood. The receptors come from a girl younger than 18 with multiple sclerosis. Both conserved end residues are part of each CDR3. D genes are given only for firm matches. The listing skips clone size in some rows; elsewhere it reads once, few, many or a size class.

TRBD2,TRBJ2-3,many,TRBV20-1,TGCAGTGCTAGAGAGGGGAGCGGGAGGATGGAAGATACGCAGTATTTT,CSAREGSGRMEDTQYF
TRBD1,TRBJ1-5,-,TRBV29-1,TGCAGCGTAAAAGGGACAGGGATTCAGCCCCAGCATTTT,CSVKGTGIQPQHF
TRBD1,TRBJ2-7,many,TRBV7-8,TGTGCCAGCAGCCCTGGACAGGGGATGGGGTACGAGCAGTACTTC,CASSPGQGMGYEQYF
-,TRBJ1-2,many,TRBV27,TGTGCCAGCAGTTTGGCGGGGACCGCTGGCTACACCTTC,CASSLAGTAGYTF
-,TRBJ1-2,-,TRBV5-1,TGCGCCAGCAGCTTGGGAGGGAATGTAGGTGGCTACACCTTC,CASSLGGNVGGYTF
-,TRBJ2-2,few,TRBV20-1,TGCAGTGTCGGATGGCCGACCGGGGAGCTGTTTTTT,CSVGWPTGELFF
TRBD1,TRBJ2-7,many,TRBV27,TGTGCCAGCAGTAGAAACAGGGGTGGCTACGAGCAGTACTTC,CASSRNRGGYEQYF
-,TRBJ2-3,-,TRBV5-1,TGCGCCAGCAGTTCAAATCAGGGACTGGCAGCTGACACAGATACGCAGTATTTT,CASSSNQGLAADTDTQYF
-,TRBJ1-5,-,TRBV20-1,TGCAGTGCCCTAGGGAGCAATCTGCCCCAGCATTTT,CSALGSNLPQHF
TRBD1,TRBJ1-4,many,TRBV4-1,TGCGCCAGCAGCCAAGGAGGACAGGCGGGAAATGAAAAACTGTTTTTT,CASSQGGQAGNEKLFF
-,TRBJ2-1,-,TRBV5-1,TGCGCCAGCAGCTTGGTGGGAGTGGGCAATGAGCAGTTCTTC,CASSLVGVGNEQFF